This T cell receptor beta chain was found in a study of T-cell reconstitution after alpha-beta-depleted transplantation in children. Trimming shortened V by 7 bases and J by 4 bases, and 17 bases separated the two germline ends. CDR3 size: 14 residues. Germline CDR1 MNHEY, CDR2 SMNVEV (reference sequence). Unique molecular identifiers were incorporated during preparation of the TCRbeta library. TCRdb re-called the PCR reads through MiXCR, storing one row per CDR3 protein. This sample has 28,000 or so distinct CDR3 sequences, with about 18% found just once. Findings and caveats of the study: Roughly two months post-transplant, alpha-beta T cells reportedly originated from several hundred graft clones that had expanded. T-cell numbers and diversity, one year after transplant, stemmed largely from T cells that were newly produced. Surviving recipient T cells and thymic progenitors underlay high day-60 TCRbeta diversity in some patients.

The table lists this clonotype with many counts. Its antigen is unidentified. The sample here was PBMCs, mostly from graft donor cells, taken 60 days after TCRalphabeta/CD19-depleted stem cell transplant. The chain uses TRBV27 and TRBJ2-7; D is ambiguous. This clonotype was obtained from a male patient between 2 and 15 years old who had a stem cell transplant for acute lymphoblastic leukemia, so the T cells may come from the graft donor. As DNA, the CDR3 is TGTGCCAGCAAGGAACAGCCGACATCATACGAGCAGTACTTC. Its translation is CASKEQPTSYEQYF.